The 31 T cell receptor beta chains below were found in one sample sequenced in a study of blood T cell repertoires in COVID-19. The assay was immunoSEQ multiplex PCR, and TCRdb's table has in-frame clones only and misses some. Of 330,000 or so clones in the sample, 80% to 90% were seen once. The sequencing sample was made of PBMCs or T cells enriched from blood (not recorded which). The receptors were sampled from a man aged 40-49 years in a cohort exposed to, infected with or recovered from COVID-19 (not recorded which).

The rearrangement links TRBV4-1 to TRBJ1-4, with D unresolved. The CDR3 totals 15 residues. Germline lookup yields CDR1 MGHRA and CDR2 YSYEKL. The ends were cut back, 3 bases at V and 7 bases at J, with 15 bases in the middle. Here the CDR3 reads CASSQRRTRGEKLFF. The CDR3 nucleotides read TGCGCCAGCAGCCAGCGACGGACCCGGGGTGAAAAACTGTTTTTT.

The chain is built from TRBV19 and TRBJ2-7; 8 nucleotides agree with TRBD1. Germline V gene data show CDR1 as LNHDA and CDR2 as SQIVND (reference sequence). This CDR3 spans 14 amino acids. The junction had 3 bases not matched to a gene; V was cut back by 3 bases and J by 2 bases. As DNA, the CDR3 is TGTGCCAGTAGTATGGGACAGGTCGCCTACGAGCAGTACTTC. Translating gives CASSMGQVAYEQYF.

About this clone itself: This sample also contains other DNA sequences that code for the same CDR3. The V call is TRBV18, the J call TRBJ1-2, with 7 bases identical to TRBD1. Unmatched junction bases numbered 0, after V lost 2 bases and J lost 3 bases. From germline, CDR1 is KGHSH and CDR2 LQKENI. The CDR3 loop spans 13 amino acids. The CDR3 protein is CASSPDRDYGYTF. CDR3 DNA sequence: TGTGCCAGCTCACCAGACAGGGACTATGGCTACACCTTC.

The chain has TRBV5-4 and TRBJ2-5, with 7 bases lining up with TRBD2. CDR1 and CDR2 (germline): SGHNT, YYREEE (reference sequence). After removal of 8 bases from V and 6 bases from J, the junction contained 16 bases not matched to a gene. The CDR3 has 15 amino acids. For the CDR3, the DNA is TGTGCCAGTAATACGGGGGGTGAAGGGCAACAGACCCAGTACTTC. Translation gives CASNTGGEGQQTQYF.

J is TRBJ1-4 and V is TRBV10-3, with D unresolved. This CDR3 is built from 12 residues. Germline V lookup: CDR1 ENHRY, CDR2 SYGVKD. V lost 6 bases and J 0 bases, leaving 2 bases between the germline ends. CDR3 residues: CAISATNEKLFF. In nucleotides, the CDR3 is TGTGCCATCAGCGCAACTAATGAAAAACTGTTTTTT.

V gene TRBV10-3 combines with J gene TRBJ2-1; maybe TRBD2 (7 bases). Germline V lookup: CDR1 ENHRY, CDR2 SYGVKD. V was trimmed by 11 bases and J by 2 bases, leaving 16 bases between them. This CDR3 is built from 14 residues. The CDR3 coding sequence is TGTGCCTCCCGAGAGGGGGGGACCTACAATGAGCAGTTCTTC. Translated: CASREGGTYNEQFF.

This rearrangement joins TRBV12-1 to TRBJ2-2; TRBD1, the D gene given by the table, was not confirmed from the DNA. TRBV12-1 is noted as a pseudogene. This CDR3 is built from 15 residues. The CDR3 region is CASSRPIGVIGELFF. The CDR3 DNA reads TGTGCCAGCAGCCGACCGATAGGGGTAATCGGGGAGCTGTTTTTT.

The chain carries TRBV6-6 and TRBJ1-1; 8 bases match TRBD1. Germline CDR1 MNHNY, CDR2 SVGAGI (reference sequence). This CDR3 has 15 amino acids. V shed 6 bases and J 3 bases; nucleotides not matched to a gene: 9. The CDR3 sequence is CASSYGQGPDTEAFF. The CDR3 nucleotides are TGTGCCAGCAGCTATGGACAGGGTCCGGACACTGAAGCTTTCTTT.

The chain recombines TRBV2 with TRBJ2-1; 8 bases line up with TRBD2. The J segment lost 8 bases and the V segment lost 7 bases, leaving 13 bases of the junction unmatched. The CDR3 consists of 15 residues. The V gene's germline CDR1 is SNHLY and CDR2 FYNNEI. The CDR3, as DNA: TGTGCCAGCAAAAGACGACCAGCGGGAGACGATGAGCAGTTCTTC. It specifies CASKRRPAGDDEQFF.

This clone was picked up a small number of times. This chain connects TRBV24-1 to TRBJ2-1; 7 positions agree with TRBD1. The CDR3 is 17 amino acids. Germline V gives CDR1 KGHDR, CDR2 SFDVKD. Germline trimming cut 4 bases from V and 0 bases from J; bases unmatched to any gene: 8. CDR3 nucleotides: TGTGCCACCAGTGACCCGGGACAGAAAAGCTCCTACAATGAGCAGTTCTTC. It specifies CATSDPGQKSSYNEQFF.

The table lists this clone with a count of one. The CDR3 loop reads CASSSQRLTGELFF. In DNA, the CDR3 is TGTGCCAGCAGCTCTCAGCGGTTAACCGGGGAGCTGTTTTTT. The gene calls are TRBV7-9 and TRBJ2-2; tentative D call: TRBD2 (5 bases). The length of the CDR3 is 14 residues. Germline lookup yields CDR1 SEHNR and CDR2 FQNEAQ (reference sequence). V was clipped by 4 bases and J by 5 bases, with 11 bases between them.

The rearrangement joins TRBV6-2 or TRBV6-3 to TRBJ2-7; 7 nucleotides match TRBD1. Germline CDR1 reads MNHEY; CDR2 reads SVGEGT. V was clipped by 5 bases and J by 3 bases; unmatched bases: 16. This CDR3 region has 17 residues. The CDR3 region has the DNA TGTGCCAGCAGTCCAAGACAGGGCGTGCAGCGGAGCTACGAGCAGTACTTC. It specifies CASSPRQGVQRSYEQYF.

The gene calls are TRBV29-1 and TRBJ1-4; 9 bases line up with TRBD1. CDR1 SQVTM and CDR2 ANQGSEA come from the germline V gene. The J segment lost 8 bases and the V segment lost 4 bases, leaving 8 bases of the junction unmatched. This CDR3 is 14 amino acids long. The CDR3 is CSVVPQGAAEKLFF. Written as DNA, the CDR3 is TGCAGCGTTGTACCACAGGGGGCTGCGGAAAAACTGTTTTTT.

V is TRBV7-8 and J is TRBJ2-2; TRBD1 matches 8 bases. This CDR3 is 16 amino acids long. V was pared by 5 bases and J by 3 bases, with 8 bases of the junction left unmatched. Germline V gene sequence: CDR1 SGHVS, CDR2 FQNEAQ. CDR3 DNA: TGTGCCAGCAGCGCTCGTAGGGACAGGTACACCGGGGAGCTGTTTTTT. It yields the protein CASSARRDRYTGELFF.

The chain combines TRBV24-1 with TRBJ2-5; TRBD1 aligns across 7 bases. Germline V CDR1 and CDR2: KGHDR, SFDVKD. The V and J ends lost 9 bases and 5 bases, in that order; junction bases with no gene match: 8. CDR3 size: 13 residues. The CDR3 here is CATGGRQGETQYF. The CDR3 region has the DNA TGTGCCACCGGGGGTCGACAGGGTGAGACCCAGTACTTC.

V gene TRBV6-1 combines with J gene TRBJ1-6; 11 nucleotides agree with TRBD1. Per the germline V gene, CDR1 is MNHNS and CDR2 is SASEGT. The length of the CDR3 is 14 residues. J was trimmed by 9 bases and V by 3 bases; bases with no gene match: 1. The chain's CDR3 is CASSEGTGGSPLHF. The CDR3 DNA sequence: TGTGCCAGCAGTGAGGGGACAGGGGGTTCACCCCTCCACTTT.

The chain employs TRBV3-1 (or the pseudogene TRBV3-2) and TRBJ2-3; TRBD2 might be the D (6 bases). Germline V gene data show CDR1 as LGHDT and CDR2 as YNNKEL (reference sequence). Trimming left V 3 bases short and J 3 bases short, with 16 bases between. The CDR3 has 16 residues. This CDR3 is CASSHRRRGRTDTQYF. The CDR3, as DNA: TGTGCCAGCAGCCACCGCAGGCGTGGGAGGACAGATACGCAGTATTTT.

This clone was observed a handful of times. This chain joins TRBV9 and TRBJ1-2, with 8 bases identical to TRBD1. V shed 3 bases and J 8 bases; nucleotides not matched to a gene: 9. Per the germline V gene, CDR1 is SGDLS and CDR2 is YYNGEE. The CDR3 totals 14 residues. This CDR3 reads CASSGGQGKSGYTF. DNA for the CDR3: TGTGCCAGCAGCGGAGGACAGGGAAAGAGCGGCTACACCTTC.

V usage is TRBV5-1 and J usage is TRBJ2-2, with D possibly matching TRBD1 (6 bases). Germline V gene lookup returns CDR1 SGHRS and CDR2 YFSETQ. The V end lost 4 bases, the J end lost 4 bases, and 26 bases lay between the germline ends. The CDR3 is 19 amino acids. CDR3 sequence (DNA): TGCGCCAGCAGCCCGAGGACAGCCAGATTGCCCCGGGGCACCGGGGAGCTGTTTTTT. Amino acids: CASSPRTARLPRGTGELFF.

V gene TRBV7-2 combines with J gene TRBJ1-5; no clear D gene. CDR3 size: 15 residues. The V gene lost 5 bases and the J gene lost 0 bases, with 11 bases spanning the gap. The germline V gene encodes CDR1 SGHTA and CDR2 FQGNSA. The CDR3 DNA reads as TGTGCCAGCAGCATAACTGCGGATAGCAATCAGCCCCAGCATTTT. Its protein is CASSITADSNQPQHF.

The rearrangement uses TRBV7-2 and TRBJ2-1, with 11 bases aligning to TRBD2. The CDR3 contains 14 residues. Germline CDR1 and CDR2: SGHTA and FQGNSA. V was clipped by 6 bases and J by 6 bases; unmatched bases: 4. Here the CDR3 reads CASRPLAGGNEQFF. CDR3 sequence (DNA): TGTGCCAGCAGACCCCTAGCGGGAGGCAATGAGCAGTTCTTC.

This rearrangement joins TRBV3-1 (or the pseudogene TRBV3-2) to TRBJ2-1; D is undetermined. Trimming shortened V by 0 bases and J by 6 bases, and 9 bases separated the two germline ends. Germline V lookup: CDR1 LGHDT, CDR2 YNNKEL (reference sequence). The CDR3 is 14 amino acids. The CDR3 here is CASSQDLEVNEQFF. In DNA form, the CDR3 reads TGTGCCAGCAGCCAAGATTTAGAAGTCAATGAGCAGTTCTTC.

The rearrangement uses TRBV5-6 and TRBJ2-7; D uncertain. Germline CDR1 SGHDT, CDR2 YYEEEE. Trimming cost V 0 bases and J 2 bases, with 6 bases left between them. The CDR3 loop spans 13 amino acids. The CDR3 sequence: CASSLDSTYEQYF. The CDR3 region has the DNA TGTGCCAGCAGCTTGGACAGCACCTACGAGCAGTACTTC.

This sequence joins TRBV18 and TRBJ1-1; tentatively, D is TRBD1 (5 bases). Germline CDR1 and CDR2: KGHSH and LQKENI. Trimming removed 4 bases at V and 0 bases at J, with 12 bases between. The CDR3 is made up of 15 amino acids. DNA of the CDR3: TGTGCCAGCTCACTGTCACAGGCCATGAACACTGAAGCTTTCTTT. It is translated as CASSLSQAMNTEAFF.

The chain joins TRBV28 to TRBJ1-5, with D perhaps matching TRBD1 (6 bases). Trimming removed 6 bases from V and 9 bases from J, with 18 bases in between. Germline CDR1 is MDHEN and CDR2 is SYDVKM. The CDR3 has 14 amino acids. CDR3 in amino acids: CASRGRAGVLPQHF. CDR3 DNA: TGTGCCAGCAGGGGCCGGGCAGGGGTCCTGCCCCAGCATTTT.

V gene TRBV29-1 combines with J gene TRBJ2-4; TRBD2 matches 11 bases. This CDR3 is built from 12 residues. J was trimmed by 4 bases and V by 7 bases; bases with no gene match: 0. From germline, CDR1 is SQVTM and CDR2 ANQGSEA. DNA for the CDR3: TGCAGCGGACTAGCGGGAAAAAACATTCAGTACTTC. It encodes CSGLAGKNIQYF.

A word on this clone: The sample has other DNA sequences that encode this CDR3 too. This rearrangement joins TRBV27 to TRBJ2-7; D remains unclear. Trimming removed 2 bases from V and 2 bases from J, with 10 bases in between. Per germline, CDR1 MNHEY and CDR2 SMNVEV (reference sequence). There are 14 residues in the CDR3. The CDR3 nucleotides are TGTGCCAGCAGTTTAAGTAGAGGCCCCTACGAGCAGTACTTC. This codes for CASSLSRGPYEQYF.

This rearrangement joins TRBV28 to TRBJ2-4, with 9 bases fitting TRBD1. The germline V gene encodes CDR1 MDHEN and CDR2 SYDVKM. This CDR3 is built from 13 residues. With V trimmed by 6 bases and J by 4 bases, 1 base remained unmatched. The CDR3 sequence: CASRGTGKNIQYF. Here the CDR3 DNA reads TGTGCCAGCAGGGGGACAGGGAAAAACATTCAGTACTTC. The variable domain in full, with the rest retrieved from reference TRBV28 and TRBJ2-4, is DVKVTQSSRYLVKRTGEKVFLECVQDMDHENMFWYRQDPGLGLRLIYFSYDVKMKEKGDIPEGYSVSREKKERFSLILESASTNQTSMYLCASRGTGKNIQYFGAGTRLSVL.

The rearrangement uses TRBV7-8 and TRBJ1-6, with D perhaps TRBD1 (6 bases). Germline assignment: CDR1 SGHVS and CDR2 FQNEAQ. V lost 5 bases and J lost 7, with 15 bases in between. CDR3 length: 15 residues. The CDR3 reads CASSPQDRQNSPLHF. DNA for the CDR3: TGTGCCAGCAGCCCCCAGGACAGACAAAATTCACCCCTCCACTTT.

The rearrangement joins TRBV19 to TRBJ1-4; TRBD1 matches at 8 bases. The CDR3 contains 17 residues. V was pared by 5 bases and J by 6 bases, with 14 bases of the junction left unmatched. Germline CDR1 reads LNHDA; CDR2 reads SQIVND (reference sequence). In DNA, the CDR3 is TGTGCCAGTAGTCTGACAGGGGAGGGAGATCCGGATGAAAAACTGTTTTTT. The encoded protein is CASSLTGEGDPDEKLFF.

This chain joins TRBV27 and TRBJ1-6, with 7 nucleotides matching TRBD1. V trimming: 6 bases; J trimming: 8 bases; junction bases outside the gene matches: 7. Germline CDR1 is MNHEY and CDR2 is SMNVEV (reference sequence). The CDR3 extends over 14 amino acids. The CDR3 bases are TGTGCCAGCAGCCAGACAGGGATACATTCACCCCTCCACTTT. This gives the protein CASSQTGIHSPLHF.